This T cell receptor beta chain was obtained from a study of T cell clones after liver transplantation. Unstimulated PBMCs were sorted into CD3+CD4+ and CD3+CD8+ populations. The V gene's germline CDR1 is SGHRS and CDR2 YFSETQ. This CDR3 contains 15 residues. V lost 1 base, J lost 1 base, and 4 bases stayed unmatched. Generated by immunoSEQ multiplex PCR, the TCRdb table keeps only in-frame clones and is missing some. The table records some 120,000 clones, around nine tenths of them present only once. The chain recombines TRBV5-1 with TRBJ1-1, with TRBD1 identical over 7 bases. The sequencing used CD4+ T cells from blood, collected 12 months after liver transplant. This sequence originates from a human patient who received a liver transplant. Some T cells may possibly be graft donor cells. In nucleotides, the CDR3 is TGCGCCAGCAGCTTGTCCGGGACAGCGAACACTGAAGCTTTCTTT. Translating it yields CASSLSGTANTEAFF.